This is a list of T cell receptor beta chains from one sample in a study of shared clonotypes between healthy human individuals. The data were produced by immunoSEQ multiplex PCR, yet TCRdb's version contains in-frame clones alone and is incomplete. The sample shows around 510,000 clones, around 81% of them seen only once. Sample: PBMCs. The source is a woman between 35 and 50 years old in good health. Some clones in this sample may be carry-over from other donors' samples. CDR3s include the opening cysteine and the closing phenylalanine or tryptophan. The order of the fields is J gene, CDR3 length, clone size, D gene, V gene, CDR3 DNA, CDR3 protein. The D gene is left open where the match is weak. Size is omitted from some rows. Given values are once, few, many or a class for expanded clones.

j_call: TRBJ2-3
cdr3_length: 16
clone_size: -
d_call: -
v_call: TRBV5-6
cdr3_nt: TGTGCCAGCAGCCCCAGGGACGGGCGTACTTCAGATACGCAGTATTTT
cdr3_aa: CASSPRDGRTSDTQYF

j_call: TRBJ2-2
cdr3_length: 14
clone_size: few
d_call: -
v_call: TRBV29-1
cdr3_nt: TGCAGCGTTGGGATCTCACAGGGAATCGGGGAGCTGTTTTTT
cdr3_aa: CSVGISQGIGELFF

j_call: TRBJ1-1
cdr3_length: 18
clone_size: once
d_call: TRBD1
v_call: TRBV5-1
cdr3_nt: TGCGCCAGCAGCGGCTTATGGGAACCGGGACAGGGGATCACTGAAGCTTTCTTT
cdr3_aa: CASSGLWEPGQGITEAFF

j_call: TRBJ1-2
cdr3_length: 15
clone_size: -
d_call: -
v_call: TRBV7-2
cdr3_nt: TGTGCCAGCAGCCCAACGGACGGAATAAACTATGGCTACACCTTC
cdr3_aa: CASSPTDGINYGYTF

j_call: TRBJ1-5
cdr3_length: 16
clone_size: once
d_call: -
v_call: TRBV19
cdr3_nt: TGTGCCAGTAGTATCGGCGGGACATTTAGCAATCAGCCCCAGCATTTT
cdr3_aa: CASSIGGTFSNQPQHF

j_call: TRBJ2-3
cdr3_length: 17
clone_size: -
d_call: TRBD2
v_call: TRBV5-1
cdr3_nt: TGCGCCAGCAGCCCAAACCCTAGCGGGAGTTTAACAGATACGCAGTATTTT
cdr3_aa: CASSPNPSGSLTDTQYF

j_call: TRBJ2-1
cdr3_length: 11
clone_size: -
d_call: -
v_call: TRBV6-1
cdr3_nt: TGTGCCAGCAGTCTTTCCTATGAGCAGTTCTTC
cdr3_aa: CASSLSYEQFF

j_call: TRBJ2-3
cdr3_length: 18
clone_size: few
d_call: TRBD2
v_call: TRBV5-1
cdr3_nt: TGCGCCAGCAGCTTGGTTGACTGGACTAGCGCTAGCACAGATACGCAGTATTTT
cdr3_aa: CASSLVDWTSASTDTQYF

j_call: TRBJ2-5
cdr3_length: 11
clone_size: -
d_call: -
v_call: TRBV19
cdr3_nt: TGTGCCAGTGGTGAGCAAGAGACCCAGTACTTC
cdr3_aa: CASGEQETQYF

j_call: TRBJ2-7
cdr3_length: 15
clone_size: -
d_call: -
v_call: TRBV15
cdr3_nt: TGTGCCACCAGCAGAGATCGCGACCCCCTATACGAGCAGTACTTC
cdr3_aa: CATSRDRDPLYEQYF

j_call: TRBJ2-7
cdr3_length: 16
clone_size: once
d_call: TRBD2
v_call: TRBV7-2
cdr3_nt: TGTGCCAGCAGCTTAGATCGCCTAGCGGGCCCCTACGAGCAGTACTTC
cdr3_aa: CASSLDRLAGPYEQYF

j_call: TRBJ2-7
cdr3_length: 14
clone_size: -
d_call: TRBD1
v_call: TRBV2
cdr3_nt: TGTGCCAGCAGAGGCCAGGGGGCGCTCGGCGAGCAGTACTTC
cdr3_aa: CASRGQGALGEQYF

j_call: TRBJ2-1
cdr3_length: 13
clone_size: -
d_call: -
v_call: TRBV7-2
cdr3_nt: TGTGCCAGCAGCTTGATGGGGGTCAATGAGCAGTTCTTC
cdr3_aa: CASSLMGVNEQFF

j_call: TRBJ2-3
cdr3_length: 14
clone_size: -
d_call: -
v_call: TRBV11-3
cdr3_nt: TGTGCCAGCAGCTTCGGACGGAGCACAGATACGCAGTATTTT
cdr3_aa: CASSFGRSTDTQYF

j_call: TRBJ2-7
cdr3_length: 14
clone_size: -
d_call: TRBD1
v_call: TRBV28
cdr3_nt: TGTGCCAGCAGTTTCGACAGGGTAATTGTCGAGCAGTACTTC
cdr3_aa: CASSFDRVIVEQYF

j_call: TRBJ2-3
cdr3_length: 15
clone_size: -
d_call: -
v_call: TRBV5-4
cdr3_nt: TGCGCCAGCAACCCCCTAGCGCGATCGGCGGATACGCAGTATTTT
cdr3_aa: CASNPLARSADTQYF

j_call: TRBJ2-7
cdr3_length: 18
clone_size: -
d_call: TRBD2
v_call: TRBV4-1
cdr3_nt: TGCGCCAGCAGCCAAGCCCCTCACCTTAGCGGGAGTTTACTCGAGCAGTACTTC
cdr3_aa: CASSQAPHLSGSLLEQYF

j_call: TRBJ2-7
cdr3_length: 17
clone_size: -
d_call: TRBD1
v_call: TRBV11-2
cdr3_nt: TGTGCCAGCAGCTTAGATCGGCTTTCGACAGGGACCTACGAGCAGTACTTC
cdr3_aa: CASSLDRLSTGTYEQYF

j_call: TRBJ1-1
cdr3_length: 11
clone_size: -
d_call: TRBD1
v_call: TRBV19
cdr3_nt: TGTGCCAGTAGTGGTAGGACAGGAGCTTTCTTT
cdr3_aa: CASSGRTGAFF

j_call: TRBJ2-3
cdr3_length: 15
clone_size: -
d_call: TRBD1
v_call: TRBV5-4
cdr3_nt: TGTGCCAGCAGCTCGTGGGACAGGGGGACAGATACGCAGTATTTT
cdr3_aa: CASSSWDRGTDTQYF